This T cell receptor (beta chain) was identified during a study of technical replicates of blood from several donors. The germline V gene has CDR1 SGHTS and CDR2 YDEGEE. Trimming removed 4 bases from V and 8 bases from J; junction bases left unmatched: 3. The CDR3 covers 15 residues. Using immunoSEQ multiplex PCR, the repertoire was profiled, and TCRdb retains in-frame clones only, with some absent. Among about 59,000 clones, over 85% were seen once, and the ten largest hold around 4.2%. The origin of this receptor is a human donor in good health. Some clones in this sample may be carry-over from other donors' samples. The chain carries TRBV5-8 and TRBJ2-1, with TRBD2 matching 16 bases. The sequencing input was PBMCs. The CDR3 spells CASSTGTSGRDEQFF. CDR3 in DNA: TGTGCCAGCAGCACCGGGACTAGCGGGAGGGATGAGCAGTTCTTC.